Included here is one T cell receptor (beta chain) sequence, with context. Germline V gene lookup returns CDR1 SGHNT and CDR2 YYREEE (reference sequence). The V end lost 4 bases, the J end lost 0 bases, and 14 bases lay between the germline ends. CDR3 length: 16 amino acids. This table comes from immunoSEQ multiplex PCR, and its TCRdb copy is limited to in-frame clones, with some not included. This table holds a few hundred thousand clones, over 80% found once. This entry comes from a study of blood T cell repertoires in COVID-19. The chain carries TRBV5-4 and TRBJ1-3; D gene uncertain. The sequence was collected from a young woman who had recovered from COVID-19. The material sequenced was PBMCs or T cells enriched from blood (not recorded which). The CDR3 region is CASSMDGPISGNTIYF. CDR3 bases: TGTGCCAGCAGCATGGATGGGCCAATCTCTGGAAACACCATATATTTT.